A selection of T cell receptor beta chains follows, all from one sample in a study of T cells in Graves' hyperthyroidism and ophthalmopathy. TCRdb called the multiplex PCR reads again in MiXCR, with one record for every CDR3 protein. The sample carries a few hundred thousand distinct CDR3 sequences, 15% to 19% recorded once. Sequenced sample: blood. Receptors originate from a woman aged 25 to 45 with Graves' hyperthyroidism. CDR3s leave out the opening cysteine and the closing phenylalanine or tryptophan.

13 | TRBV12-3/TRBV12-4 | ASSIMGQGNQPQH
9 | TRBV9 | ASSVIDEQY
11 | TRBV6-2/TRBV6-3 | ASRPTVEAKLF
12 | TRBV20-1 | SAWEEGYTDTQY
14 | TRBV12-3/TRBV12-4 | ASSFWGGLIPTEAF
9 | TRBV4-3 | ASRHTGELF
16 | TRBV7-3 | ASSSRDSHEGGANVLT
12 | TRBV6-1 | ASRSNRGPYEQY
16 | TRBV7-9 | ASSLSEGGTARPYEQY
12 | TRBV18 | ASSPAGLTGELF
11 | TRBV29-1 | SVGGTAKDTQY
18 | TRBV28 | ASSLSAFALFEATTYEQY
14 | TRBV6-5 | ASSYGKGVYSYEQY
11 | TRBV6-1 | ASTGQYTGELF
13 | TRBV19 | ASTRRIANTGELF
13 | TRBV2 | ASRRIEGDTGELF
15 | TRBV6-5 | ASSYGFQGQGGVGQY
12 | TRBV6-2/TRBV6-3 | ASSYSRGNTEAF
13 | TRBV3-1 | ASSQGPGGGEKLF
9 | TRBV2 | ASAFSREQY
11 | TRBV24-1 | ATSQGAVYEQY
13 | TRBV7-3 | ASSLLGTGLGEQY
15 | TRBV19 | ASSIDSGLAGANEQF
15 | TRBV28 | ASSPYRGGAYTDTQY
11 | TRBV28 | ASSRGTRPEQY
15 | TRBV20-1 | SAGDPSAASGRNEQF
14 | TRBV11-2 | ASSLGGLAAQETQY
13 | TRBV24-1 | ATSDLRVSYNEQF
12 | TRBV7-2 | ASSGQGATGELF
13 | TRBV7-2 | ASSLVIAAPYEQY
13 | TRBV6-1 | ASSEQPGGTDTQY
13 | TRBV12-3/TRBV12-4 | ASSSSGRVQETQY